This record covers a single T cell receptor beta chain. Its antigen is still unknown. The V gene end was trimmed by 4 bases and the J gene end by 0 bases; junction bases not matched to a gene: 6. The CDR3 covers 17 residues. Germline assignment: CDR1 DFQATT and CDR2 SNEGSKA (reference sequence). The data were taken from a study of blood T cells in healthy people across ages. Together with a sample-barcoded 5' primer, a J-beta primer mix was included in a second PCR lasting about 7 to 12 cycles. MiXCR, applied by TCRdb to the 5' RACE reads, yields one record per CDR3 protein. The sample comprises about 800,000 distinct CDR3 sequences, 20% to 25% of which are singletons, and roughly 3.8% rests with the top ten. Overall study results and limits: Diversity estimates drawn from one million T cells were deemed underestimates.

These data were likewise used in another study, on T cells of mothers and their children. That study adds: Clones that were microchimeric and persistent were not detected among T cells.

Sequencing input: blood. The TCR was taken from a boy between 10 and 17 years old in good health. The chain employs TRBV20-1 and TRBJ2-1; 13 bases match TRBD2. The CDR3 spells CSATTSGRISSYNEQFF. The CDR3 DNA reads TGCAGTGCTACGACTAGCGGGAGGATCTCCTCCTACAATGAGCAGTTCTTC.